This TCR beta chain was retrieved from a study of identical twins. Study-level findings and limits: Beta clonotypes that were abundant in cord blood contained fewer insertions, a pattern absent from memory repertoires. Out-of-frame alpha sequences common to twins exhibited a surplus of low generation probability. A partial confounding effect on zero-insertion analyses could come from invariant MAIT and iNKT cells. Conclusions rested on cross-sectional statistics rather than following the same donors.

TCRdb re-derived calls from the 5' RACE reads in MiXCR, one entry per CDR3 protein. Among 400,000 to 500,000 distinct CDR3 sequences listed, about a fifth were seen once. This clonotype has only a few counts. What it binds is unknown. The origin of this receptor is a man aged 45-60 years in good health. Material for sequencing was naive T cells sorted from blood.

The CDR3 DNA reads as TGTGCCAGCGCAGGGCCTCAAGAGACCCAGTACTTC. This codes for CASAGPQETQYF. The chain employs TRBV18 and TRBJ2-5, with D perhaps TRBD1 (5 bases). The CDR3 has 12 residues. The germline CDR1 and CDR2 sequences are KGHSH and LQKENI. V was trimmed by 8 bases and J by 2 bases, leaving 9 bases between them.